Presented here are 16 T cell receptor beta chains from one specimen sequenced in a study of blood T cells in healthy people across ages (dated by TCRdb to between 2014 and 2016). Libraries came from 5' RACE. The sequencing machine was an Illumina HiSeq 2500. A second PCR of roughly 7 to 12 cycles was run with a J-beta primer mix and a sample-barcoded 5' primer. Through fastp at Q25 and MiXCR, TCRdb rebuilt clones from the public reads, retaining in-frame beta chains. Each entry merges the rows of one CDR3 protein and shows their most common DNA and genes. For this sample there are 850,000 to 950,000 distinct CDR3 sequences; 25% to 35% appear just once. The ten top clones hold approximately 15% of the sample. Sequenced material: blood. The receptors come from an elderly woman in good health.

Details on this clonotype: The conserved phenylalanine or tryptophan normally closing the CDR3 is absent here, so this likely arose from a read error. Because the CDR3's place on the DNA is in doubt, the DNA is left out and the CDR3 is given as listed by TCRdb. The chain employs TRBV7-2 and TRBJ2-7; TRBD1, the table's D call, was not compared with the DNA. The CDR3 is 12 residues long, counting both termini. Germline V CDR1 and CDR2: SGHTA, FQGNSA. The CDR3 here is CASSPPASSSTS.

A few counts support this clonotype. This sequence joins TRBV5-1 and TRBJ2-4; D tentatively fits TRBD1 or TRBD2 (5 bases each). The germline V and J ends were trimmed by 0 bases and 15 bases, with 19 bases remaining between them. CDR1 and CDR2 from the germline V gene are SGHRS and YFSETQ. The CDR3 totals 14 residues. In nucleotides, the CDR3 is TGCGCCAGCAGCTTGGCCGGGACGGAATCGGCACGGTACTTC. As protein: CASSLAGTESARYF.

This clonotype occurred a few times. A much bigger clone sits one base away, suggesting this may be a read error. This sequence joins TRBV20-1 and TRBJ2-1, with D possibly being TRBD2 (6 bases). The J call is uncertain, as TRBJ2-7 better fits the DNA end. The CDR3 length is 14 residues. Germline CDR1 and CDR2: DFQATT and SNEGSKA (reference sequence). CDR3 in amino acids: CSARDGGSYNEQYF. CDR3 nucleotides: TGCAGTGCTAGAGATGGAGGGTCCTACAATGAGCAGTACTTC.

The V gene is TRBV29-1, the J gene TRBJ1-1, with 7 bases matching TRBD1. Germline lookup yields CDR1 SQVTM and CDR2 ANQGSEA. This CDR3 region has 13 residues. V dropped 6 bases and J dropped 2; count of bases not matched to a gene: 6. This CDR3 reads CSVRDSRNTEAFF. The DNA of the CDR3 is TGCAGCGTGCGGGACAGCAGAAACACTGAAGCTTTCTTT.

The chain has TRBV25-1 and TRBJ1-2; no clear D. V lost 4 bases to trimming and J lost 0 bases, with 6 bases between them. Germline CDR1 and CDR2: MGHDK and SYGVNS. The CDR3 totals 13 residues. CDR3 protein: CASSALANYGYTF. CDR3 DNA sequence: TGTGCCAGCAGTGCCTTAGCTAACTATGGCTACACCTTC.

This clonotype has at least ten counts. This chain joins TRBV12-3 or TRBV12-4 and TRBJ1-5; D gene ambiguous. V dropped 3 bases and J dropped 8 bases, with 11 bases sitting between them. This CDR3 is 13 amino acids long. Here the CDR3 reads CASSFQVDEPQHF. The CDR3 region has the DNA TGTGCCAGCAGTTTCCAGGTGGATGAGCCCCAGCATTTT.

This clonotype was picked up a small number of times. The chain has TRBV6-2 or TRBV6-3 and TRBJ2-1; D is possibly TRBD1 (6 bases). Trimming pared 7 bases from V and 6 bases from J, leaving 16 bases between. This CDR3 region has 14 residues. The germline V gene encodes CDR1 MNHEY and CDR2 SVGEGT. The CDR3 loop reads CASNTRRRGNEQFF. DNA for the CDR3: TGTGCCAGCAACACACGGCGCAGGGGCAATGAGCAGTTCTTC.

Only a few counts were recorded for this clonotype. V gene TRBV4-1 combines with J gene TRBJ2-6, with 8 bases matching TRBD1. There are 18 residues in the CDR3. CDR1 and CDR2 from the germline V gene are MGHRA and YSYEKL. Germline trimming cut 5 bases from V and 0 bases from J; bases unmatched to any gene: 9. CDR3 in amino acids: CASSYIDRGSSGANVLTF. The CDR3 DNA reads TGCGCCAGCAGCTATATTGACAGGGGTAGCTCTGGGGCCAACGTCCTGACTTTC.

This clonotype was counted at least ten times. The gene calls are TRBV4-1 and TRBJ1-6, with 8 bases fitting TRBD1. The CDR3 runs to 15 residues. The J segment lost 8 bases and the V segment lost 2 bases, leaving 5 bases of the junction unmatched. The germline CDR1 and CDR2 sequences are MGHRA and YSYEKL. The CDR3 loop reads CASSQPTGDYSPLHF. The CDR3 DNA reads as TGCGCCAGCAGCCAACCGACAGGGGATTATTCACCCCTCCACTTT.

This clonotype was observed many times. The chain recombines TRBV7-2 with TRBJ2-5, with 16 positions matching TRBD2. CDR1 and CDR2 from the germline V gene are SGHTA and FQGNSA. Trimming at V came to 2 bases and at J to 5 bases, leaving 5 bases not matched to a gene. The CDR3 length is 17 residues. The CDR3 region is CASSLKGLAGGQETQYF. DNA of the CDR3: TGTGCCAGCAGCTTAAAGGGACTAGCGGGGGGGCAGGAGACCCAGTACTTC.

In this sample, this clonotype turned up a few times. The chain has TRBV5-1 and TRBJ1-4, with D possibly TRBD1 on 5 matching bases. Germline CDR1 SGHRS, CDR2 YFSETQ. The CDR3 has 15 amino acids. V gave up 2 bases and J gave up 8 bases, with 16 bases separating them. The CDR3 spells CASSFGQGAWEKLFF. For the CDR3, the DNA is TGCGCCAGCAGCTTTGGGCAGGGCGCGTGGGAAAAACTGTTTTTT.

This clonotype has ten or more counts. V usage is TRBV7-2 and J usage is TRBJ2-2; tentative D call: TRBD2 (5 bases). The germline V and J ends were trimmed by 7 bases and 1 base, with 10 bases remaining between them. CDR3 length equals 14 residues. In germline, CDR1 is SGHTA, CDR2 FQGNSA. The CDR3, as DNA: TGTGCCAGCAACTTCGGGGTGAACACCGGGGAGCTGTTTTTT. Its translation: CASNFGVNTGELFF.

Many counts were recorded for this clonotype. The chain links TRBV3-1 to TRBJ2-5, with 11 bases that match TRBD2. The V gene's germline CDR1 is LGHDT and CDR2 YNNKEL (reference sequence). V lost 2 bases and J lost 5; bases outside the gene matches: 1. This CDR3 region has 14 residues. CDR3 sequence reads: CASSQLAGGETQYF. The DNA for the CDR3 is TGTGCCAGCAGCCAACTAGCGGGGGGTGAGACCCAGTACTTC.

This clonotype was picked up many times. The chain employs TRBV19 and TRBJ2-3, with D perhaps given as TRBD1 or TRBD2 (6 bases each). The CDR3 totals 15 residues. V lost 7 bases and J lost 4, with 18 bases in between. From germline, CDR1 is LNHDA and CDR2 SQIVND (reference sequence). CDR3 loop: CASISTGRGSDTQYF. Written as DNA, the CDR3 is TGTGCCAGTATTTCTACAGGGCGGGGATCAGATACGCAGTATTTT.

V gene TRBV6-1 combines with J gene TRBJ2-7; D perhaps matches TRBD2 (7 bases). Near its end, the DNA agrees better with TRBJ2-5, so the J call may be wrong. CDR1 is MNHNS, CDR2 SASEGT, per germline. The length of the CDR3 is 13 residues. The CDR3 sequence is CASSTGGPATQYF. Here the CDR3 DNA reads TGTGCCAGCAGTACCGGGGGGCCCGCGACCCAGTACTTC.

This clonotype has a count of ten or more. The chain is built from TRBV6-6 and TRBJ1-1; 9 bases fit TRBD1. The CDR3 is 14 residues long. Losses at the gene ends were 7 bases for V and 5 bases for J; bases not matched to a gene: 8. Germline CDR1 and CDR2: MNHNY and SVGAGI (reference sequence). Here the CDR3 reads CASTTTGGWTEAFF. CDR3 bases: TGTGCCAGCACTACAACAGGGGGCTGGACTGAAGCTTTCTTT.